Below, 11 T cell receptor beta chains from the same sample are listed, as sequenced in a study of T cell responses to AZD1222 COVID-19 vaccine. Using immunoSEQ multiplex PCR, the repertoire was profiled, and TCRdb retains in-frame clones only, with some absent. The data hold approximately 84,000 clones, with 85% to 90% observed a single time. Sequenced material: peripheral blood, taken 28 days after the second AZD1222 dose. These TCRs come from an adult who received the AZD1222 COVID-19 vaccine.

The V and J genes are TRBV30 and TRBJ1-1, with D unresolved. Germline V gene sequence: CDR1 GTSNPN, CDR2 SVGIG (reference sequence). Trimming took 8 bases from V and 9 from J, leaving 19 bases between them. The CDR3 is 12 amino acids. DNA of the CDR3: TGTGCCCAACTCACACAAGCACCCCAAGCTTTCTTT. Its protein product is CAQLTQAPQAFF. Full variable domain (rest looked up from reference TRBV30 and TRBJ1-1): SQTIHQWPATLVQPVGSPLSLECTVEGTSNPNLYWYRQAAGRGLQLLFYSVGIGQISSEVPQNLSASRPQDRQFILSSKKLLLSDSGFYLCAQLTQAPQAFFGQGTRLTVV.

The chain employs TRBV3-1 (or the pseudogene TRBV3-2) and TRBJ2-3, with 14 bases that match TRBD2. The CDR3 sequence is 17 residues long. CDR1 is LGHDT, CDR2 YNNKEL, per germline (reference sequence). Losses at the gene ends were 1 base for V and 2 bases for J; bases not matched to a gene: 2. CDR3 coding DNA: TGTGCCAGCAGCCAAGGGACTAGCGGGGGGCCCACAGATACGCAGTATTTT. This gives the protein CASSQGTSGGPTDTQYF.

The V call is TRBV19, the J call TRBJ1-1; no definite D call. The CDR3 extends over 15 amino acids. Trimming shortened V by 4 bases and J by 0 bases, and 12 bases separated the two germline ends. From germline, CDR1 is LNHDA and CDR2 SQIVND (reference sequence). CDR3 in amino acids: CASSRVGLMNTEAFF. The CDR3 DNA is TGTGCCAGTAGTAGGGTTGGGCTCATGAACACTGAAGCTTTCTTT.

This chain joins TRBV6-2 or TRBV6-3 and TRBJ2-1, with TRBD2 matching over 11 bases. The CDR3 runs to 16 residues. The germline V gene has CDR1 MNHEY and CDR2 SVGEGT. V lost 0 bases, J lost 6 bases, and 4 bases stayed unmatched. The CDR3 coding sequence is TGTGCCAGCAGTTACTCTTTAGCGGGAGGGGTCAATGAGCAGTTCTTC. This sequence encodes CASSYSLAGGVNEQFF.

The rearrangement links TRBV7-2 to TRBJ2-2; D gene unclear. The ends were cut back, 1 base at V and 7 bases at J, with 10 bases in the middle. CDR3 length: 14 residues. The germline V gene has CDR1 SGHTA and CDR2 FQGNSA. The CDR3 sequence is CASSLVGIGGELFF. The CDR3 DNA sequence: TGTGCCAGCAGCTTAGTAGGGATCGGCGGGGAGCTGTTTTTT.

The chain couples TRBV23-1 to TRBJ2-5; TRBD1 agrees at 9 bases. TRBV23-1 is filed as an ORF, its function uncertain. This CDR3 region has 18 residues. V gave up 1 base and J gave up 5 bases; unmatched junction bases: 14. Here the CDR3 reads CASSQLGRGDRDAETQYF. CDR3 nucleotides: TGCGCCAGCAGTCAATTGGGAAGAGGGGACAGGGACGCGGAGACCCAGTACTTC.

This clone was recorded only once. The V call is TRBV23-1, the J call TRBJ1-2; a weak D match, TRBD1 (5 bases). TRBV23-1 is assigned to the ORF class and has an uncertain function. Trimming shortened V by 3 bases and J by 3 bases, and 17 bases separated the two germline ends. The CDR3 consists of 16 residues. CDR3 sequence: CASSHLGTAIHYGYTF. The CDR3 nucleotides are TGCGCCAGCAGTCACCTAGGGACGGCGATTCACTATGGCTACACCTTC.

The chain has TRBV24-1 and TRBJ2-1; no firm D call. Germline values: CDR1 KGHDR, CDR2 SFDVKD. Trimming removed 3 bases at V and 5 bases at J, with 7 bases between. The CDR3 extends over 13 amino acids. The chain's CDR3 is CATSDLINNEQFF. For the CDR3, the DNA is TGTGCCACCAGTGATCTCATTAACAATGAGCAGTTCTTC.

This rearrangement joins TRBV9 to TRBJ2-3; no clear D gene. Between the trimmed V and J ends, which lost 2 bases and 6 bases, there was a span of 13 bases. Germline V CDR1 and CDR2: SGDLS, YYNGEE. The CDR3 loop spans 14 amino acids. CDR3 region: CASSVRMEGDTQYF. CDR3 DNA: TGTGCCAGCAGCGTTAGGATGGAAGGGGATACGCAGTATTTT.

A note on this clone: This sample also contains other DNA sequences that code for the same CDR3. The chain links TRBV19 to TRBJ2-5, with D maybe TRBD1 (5 bases). Trimming stripped 3 bases from V and 5 bases from J, with 10 bases between. The CDR3 consists of 13 residues. The germline V gene encodes CDR1 LNHDA and CDR2 SQIVND (reference sequence). CDR3 residues: CASSIQGAETQYF. DNA for the CDR3: TGTGCCAGTAGTATTCAAGGGGCTGAGACCCAGTACTTC.

This clone was seen only once. The chain has TRBV5-1 and TRBJ1-5; TRBD1 agrees at 8 bases. The V and J ends lost 6 bases and 1 base, in that order; junction bases with no gene match: 9. Germline CDR1 is SGHRS and CDR2 is YFSETQ. This CDR3 region has 16 residues. Written as DNA, the CDR3 is TGCGCCAGCATTCCCACAGGGGGAGGCAGCAATCAGCCCCAGCATTTT. It codes for CASIPTGGGSNQPQHF.